Included here is one T cell receptor beta chain sequence, with context. Its antigen is unknown. This record belongs to a study of cytomegalovirus exposure and HLA in healthy donors. About the research overall: There were approximately 400 genotyped donors. Of these, roughly 84% fell in the genetic ancestry cluster associated with self-reported Caucasian donors. Whole-study results and caveats: The investigators catalogued 150 to 200 TCR beta chains as cytomegalovirus-associated. Most of the TCR beta V segments (in an earlier analysis) were productive either about 90% or about 30% of the time. Researchers reported in a later analysis that a missense DCLRE1C variant was tied to TCR beta V- and J-gene trimming.

Losses at the gene ends were 4 bases for V and 1 base for J; bases not matched to a gene: 7. The CDR3 covers 16 residues. Germline V gives CDR1 SGHNT, CDR2 YYREEE (reference sequence). Use of 60 Vbeta and 13 Jbeta primers characterized the PCR. Produced via immunoSEQ multiplex PCR; TCRdb's table is partial and in-frame only. The clone table shows tens of thousands of clones, with the ten largest holding more than 9%. This receptor was obtained from a woman aged 30 to 39 in good health and CMV-seropositive. This rearrangement joins TRBV5-4 to TRBJ1-3, with 8 bases that match TRBD1. Material for sequencing was PBMCs. CDR3 in amino acids: CASSLTQGVSGNTIYF. CDR3 in DNA: TGTGCCAGCAGCCTAACACAGGGGGTTTCTGGAAACACCATATATTTT.